This T cell receptor beta chain emerged from a study of CD4+ T cells in melanoma. Profiled with immunoSEQ multiplex PCR; TCRdb holds only in-frame clones, not every one. This sample carries about 11,000 clones, approximately 70% of them seen once, and the ten largest clones take roughly 10%. V was pared by 5 bases and J by 1 base, with 23 bases between. Germline V CDR1 and CDR2: LNHDA, SQIVND (reference sequence). The length of the CDR3 is 18 residues. The sample comprised cells from a culture (not recorded whether cultured in vitro). The V gene is TRBV19, the J gene TRBJ1-1; no reliable D call. The clonotype was recovered from a human donor with melanoma. CDR3 region: CASSFILLAGPTNTEAFF. CDR3 DNA: TGTGCCAGTAGTTTTATCCTACTCGCGGGTCCGACGAACACTGAAGCTTTCTTT.